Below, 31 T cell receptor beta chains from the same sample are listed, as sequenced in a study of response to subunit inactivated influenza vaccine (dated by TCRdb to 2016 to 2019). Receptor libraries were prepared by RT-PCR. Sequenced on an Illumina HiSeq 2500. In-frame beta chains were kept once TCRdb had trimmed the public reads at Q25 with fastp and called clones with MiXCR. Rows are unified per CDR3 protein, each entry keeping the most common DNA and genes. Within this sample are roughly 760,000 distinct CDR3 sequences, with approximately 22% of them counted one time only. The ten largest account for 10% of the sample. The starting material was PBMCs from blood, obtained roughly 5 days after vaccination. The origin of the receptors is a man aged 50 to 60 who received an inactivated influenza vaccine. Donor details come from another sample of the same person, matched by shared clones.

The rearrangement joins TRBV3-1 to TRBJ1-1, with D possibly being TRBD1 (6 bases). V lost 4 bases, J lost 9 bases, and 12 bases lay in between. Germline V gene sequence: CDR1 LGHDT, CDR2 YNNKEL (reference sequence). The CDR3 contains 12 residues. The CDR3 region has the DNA TGTGCCAGCAGCCCTGACAGGACTCAAGCTTTCTTT. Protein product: CASSPDRTQAFF.

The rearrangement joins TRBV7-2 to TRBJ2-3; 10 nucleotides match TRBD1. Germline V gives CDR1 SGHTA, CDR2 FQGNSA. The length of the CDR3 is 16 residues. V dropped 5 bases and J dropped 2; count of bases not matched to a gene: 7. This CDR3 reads CASSLRTGGFTDTQYF. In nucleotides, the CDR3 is TGTGCCAGCAGCCTGAGGACAGGGGGATTCACAGATACGCAGTATTTT.

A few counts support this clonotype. CDR3 sequence (DNA): TGTGCCACACTAAAGGGGGCTAATCCTGGCTACACCTTC. It codes for CATLKGANPGYTF. The chain uses TRBV6-1 and TRBJ1-2, with 7 bases lining up with TRBD1. CDR3 length: 13 residues. CDR1 MNHNS and CDR2 SASEGT come from the germline V gene. Losses at the gene ends were 10 bases for V and 7 bases for J; bases not matched to a gene: 12.

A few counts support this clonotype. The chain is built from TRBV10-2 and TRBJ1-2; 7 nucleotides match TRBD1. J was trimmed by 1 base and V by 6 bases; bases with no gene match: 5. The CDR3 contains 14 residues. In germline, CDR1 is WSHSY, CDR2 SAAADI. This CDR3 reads CASRETGFNYGYTF. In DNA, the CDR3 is TGCGCCAGCAGGGAGACAGGGTTTAACTATGGCTACACCTTC.

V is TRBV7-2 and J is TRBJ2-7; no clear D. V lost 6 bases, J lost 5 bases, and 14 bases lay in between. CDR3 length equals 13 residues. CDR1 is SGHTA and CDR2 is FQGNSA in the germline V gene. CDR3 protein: CASRDPPTHEQYF. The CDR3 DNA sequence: TGTGCCAGCAGAGATCCCCCTACCCACGAGCAGTACTTC.

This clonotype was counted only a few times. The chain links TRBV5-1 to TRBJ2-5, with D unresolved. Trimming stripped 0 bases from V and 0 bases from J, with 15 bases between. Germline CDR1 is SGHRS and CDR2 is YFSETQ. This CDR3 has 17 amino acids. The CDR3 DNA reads TGCGCCAGCAGCTTGGCCTGGAACAGCAGGTACCAAGAGACCCAGTACTTC. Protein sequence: CASSLAWNSRYQETQYF.

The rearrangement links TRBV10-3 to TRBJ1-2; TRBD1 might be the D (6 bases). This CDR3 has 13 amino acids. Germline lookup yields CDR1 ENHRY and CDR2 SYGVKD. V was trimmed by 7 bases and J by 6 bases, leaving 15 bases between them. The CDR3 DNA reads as TGTGCCATCAAAAACCGGGACATCCATGGCTACACCTTC. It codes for CAIKNRDIHGYTF.

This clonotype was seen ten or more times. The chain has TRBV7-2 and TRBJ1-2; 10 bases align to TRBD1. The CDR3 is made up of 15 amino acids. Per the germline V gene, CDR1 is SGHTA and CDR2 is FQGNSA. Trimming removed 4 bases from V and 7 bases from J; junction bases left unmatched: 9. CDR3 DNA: TGTGCCAGCAGCTACCCGGGACAGGGGAAGGGTGGCTACACCTTC. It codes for CASSYPGQGKGGYTF.

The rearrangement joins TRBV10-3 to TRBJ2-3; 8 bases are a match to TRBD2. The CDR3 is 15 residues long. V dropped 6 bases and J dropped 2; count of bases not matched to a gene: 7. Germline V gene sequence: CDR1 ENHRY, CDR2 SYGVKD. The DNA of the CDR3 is TGTGCCATCAGGGAACGGGAGGGCTACACAGATACGCAGTATTTT. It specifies CAIREREGYTDTQYF.

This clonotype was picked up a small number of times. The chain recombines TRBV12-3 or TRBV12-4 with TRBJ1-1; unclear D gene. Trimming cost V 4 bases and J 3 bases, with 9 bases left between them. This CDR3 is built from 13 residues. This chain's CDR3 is CASSSTAYTEAFF. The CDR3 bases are TGTGCCAGCAGTTCCACAGCTTACACTGAAGCTTTCTTT.

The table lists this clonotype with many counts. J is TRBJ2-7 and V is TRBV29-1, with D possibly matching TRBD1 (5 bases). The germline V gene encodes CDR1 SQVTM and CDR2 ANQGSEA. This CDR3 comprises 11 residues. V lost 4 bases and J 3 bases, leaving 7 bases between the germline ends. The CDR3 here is CSVARGYEQYF. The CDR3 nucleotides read TGCAGCGTTGCAAGGGGCTACGAGCAGTACTTC.

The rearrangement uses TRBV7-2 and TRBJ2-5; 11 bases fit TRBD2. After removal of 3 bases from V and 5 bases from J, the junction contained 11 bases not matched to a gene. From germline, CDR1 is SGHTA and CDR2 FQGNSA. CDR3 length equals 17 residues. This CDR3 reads CASSFLAGGRGRETQYF. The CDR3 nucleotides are TGTGCCAGCAGCTTCCTAGCGGGAGGTCGTGGTCGCGAGACCCAGTACTTC.

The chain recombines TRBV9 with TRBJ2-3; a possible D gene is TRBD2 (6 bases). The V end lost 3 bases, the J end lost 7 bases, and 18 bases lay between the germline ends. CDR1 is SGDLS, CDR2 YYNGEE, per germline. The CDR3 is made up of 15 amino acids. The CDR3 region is CASSGMRGRGYTQYF. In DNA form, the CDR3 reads TGTGCCAGCAGCGGGATGCGGGGCCGGGGGTATACGCAGTATTTT.

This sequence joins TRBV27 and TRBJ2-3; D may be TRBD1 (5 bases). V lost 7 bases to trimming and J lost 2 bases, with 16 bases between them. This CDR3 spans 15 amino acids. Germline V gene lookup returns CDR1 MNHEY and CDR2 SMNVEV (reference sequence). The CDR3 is CASTRLGAVTDTQYF. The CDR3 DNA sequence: TGTGCCAGCACTCGCTTAGGGGCAGTCACAGATACGCAGTATTTT.

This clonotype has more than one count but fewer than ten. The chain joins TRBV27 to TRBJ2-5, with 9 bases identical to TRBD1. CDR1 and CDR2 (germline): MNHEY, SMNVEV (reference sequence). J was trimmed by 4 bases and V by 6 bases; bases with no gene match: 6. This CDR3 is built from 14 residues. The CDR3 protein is CASSQNRGRETQYF. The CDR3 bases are TGTGCCAGCAGCCAAAACAGGGGGCGAGAGACCCAGTACTTC.

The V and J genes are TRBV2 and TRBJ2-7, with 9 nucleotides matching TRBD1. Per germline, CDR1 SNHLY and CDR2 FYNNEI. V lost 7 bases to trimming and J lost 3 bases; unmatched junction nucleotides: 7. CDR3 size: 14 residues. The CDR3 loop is CASMSDRGFYEQYF. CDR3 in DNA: TGTGCCAGCATGAGTGACAGGGGGTTCTACGAGCAGTACTTC. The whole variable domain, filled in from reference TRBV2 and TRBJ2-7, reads EPEVTQTPSHQVTQMGQEVILRCVPISNHLYFYWYRQILGQKVEFLVSFYNNEISEKSEIFDDQFSVERPDGSNFTLKIRSTKLEDSAMYFCASMSDRGFYEQYFGPGTRLTVT.

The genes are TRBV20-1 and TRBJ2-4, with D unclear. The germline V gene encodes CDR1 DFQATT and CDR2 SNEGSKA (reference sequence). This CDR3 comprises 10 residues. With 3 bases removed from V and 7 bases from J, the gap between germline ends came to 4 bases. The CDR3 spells CSARDNIQYF. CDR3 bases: TGCAGTGCTAGGGATAACATTCAGTACTTC.

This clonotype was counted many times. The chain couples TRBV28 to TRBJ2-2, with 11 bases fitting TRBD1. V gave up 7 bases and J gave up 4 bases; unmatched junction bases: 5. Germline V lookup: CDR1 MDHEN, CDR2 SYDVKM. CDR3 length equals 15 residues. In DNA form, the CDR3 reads TGTGCCAGCAAAACCGGGACAGGGGGCACCGGGGAGCTGTTTTTT. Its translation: CASKTGTGGTGELFF.

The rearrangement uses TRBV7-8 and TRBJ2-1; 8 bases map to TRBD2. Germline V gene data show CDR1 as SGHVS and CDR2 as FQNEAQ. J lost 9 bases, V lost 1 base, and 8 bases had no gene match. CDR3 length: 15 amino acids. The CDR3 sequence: CASSLEVAGSPEQFF. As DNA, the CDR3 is TGTGCCAGCAGCTTAGAAGTAGCGGGGAGCCCTGAGCAGTTCTTC.

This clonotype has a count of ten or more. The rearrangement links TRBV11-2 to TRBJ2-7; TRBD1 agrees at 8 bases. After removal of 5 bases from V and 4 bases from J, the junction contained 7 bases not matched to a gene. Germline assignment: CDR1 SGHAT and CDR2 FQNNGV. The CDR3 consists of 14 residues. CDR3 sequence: CASSTGTGTYEQYF. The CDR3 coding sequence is TGTGCCAGCAGCACTGGGACAGGAACTTACGAGCAGTACTTC.

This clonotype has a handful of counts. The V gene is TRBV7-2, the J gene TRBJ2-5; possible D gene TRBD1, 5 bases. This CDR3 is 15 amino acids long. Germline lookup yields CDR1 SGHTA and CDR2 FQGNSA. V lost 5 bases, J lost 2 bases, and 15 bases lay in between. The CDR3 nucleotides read TGTGCCAGCAGCCCCCAGCGACAGACACAAGAGACCCAGTACTTC. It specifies CASSPQRQTQETQYF.

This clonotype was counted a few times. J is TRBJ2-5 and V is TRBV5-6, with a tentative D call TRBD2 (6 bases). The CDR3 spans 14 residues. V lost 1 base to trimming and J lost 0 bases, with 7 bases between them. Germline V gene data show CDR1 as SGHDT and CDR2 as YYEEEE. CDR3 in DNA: TGTGCCAGCAGCTTGACTAGCTACCAAGAGACCCAGTACTTC. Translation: CASSLTSYQETQYF.

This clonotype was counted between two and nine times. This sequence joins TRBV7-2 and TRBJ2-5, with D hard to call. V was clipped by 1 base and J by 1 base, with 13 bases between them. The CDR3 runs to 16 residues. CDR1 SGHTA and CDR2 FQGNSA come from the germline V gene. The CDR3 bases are TGTGCCAGCAGCTTAGGCACGTCCATGGGCCAAGAGACCCAGTACTTC. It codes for CASSLGTSMGQETQYF.

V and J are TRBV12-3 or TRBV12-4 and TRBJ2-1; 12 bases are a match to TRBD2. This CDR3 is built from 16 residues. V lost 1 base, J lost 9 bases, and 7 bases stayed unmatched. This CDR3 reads CASSLGLAGGPGEQFF. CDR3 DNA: TGTGCCAGCAGTTTAGGGCTAGCGGGGGGGCCCGGTGAGCAGTTCTTC.

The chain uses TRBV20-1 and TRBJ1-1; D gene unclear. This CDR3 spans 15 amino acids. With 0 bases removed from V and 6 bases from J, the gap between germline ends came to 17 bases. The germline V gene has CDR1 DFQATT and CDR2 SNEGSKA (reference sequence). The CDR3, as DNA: TGCAGTGCTAGAGATCACGGCAAGGGCCTAGCTGAAGCTTTCTTT. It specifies CSARDHGKGLAEAFF.

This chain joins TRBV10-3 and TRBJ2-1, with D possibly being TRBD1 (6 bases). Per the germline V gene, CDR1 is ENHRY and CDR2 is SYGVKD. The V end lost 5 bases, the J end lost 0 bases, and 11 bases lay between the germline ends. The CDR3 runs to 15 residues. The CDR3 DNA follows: TGTGCCATCAGTATTACAGGGAGCTCCTACAATGAGCAGTTCTTC. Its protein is CAISITGSSYNEQFF.

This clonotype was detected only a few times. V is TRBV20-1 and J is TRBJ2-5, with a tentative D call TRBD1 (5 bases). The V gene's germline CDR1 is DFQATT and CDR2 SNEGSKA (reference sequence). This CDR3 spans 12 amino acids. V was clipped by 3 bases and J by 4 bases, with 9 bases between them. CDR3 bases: TGCAGTGCTAGTCGGCAGGGAGAGACCCAGTACTTC. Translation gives CSASRQGETQYF.

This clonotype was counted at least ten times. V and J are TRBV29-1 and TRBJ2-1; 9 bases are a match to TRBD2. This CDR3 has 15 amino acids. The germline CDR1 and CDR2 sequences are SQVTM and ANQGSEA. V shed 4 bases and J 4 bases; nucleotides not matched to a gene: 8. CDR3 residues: CSVGSAGGNYNEQFF. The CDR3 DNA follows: TGCAGCGTTGGTTCAGCGGGAGGAAATTACAATGAGCAGTTCTTC.

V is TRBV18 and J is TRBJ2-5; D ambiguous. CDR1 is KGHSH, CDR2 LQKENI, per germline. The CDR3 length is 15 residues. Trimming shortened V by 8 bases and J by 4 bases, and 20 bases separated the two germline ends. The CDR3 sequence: CASRDQYTLGETQYF. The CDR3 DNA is TGTGCCAGCCGCGATCAGTACACGCTAGGAGAGACCCAGTACTTC.

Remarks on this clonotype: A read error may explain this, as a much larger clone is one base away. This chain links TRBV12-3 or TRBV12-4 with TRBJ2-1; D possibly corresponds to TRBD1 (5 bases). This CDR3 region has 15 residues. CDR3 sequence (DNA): TGTGCCAGCAGTTTAGCAGGGGTCGGAGTAAATGTGCAGTTCTTC. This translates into CASSLAGVGVNVQFF.

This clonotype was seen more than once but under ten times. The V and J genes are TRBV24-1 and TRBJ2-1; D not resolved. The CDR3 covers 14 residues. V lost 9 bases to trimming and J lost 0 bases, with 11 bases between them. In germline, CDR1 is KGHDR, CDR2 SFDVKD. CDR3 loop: CATSRQDSYNEQFF. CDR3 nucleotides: TGTGCCACCTCTAGGCAGGACTCCTACAATGAGCAGTTCTTC.